The rows below give T cell receptor beta chains drawn from one sample of a study of cytomegalovirus exposure and HLA in healthy donors. Profiling relied on immunoSEQ multiplex PCR, and the TCRdb table lists in-frame clones only, not all of them. This table has some 76,000 clones, 86% appearing once. Input material: PBMCs. All receptors derive from a woman in her thirties in good health and CMV-seronegative. CDR3s include the opening cysteine and the closing phenylalanine or tryptophan. Fields, in order: V gene, CDR3 length, D gene, clone size, J gene, CDR3 DNA, CDR3 protein. D genes are given only for firm matches. Part of the rows lack a size; the others show once, few, many or a class for expanded clones.

>TRBV4-2|15|NA|NA|TRBJ2-2
TGTGCCAGCAGCCAAGATAGCGGTAACACCGGGGAGCTGTTTTTT
CASSQDSGNTGELFF
>TRBV27|16|TRBD2|NA|TRBJ2-5
TGTGCCAGCAGATTGGGGACTAGCCCATTCCAGGAGACCCAGTACTTC
CASRLGTSPFQETQYF
>TRBV19|16|NA|NA|TRBJ2-3
TGTGCCAGTAGTACCCGGGAGCGCCTTGGCACAGATACGCAGTATTTT
CASSTRERLGTDTQYF
>TRBV29-1|16|TRBD2|NA|TRBJ2-3
TGCAGCGGGCGGACTAGCGGGAGGATTACCACAGATACGCAGTATTTT
CSGRTSGRITTDTQYF
>TRBV6-5|16|NA|NA|TRBJ2-5
TGTGCCAGCAGTTACTCGTCAGGGATGAGCGAGGAGACCCAGTACTTC
CASSYSSGMSEETQYF
>TRBV6-5|15|NA|few|TRBJ1-2
TGTGCCAGCAGTTACTCGAATCGGCGGCACTATGGCTACACCTTC
CASSYSNRRHYGYTF
>TRBV5-4|15|NA|NA|TRBJ2-5
TGTGCCAGCAGCTTGAAGCGGGCGATCAAAGAGACCCAGTACTTC
CASSLKRAIKETQYF
>TRBV14|14|NA|NA|TRBJ2-3
TGTGCCAGCAGCCCCCGGCTTGGAGGAGATACGCAGTATTTT
CASSPRLGGDTQYF
>TRBV12-5|13|NA|NA|TRBJ2-7
TGTGCTAGTGGTTTGGGCGAAACCTACGAGCAGTACTTC
CASGLGETYEQYF
>TRBV28|17|NA|few|TRBJ2-6
TGTGCCAGCAGCGACAGCTTTGGGGGGAATGGGGCCAACGTCCTGACTTTC
CASSDSFGGNGANVLTF
>TRBV21-1|18|NA|NA|TRBJ2-7
TGTGCCAGCAGCAAAGACCTAGCGGGAGGGCCATTCTCCTACGAGCAGTACTTC
CASSKDLAGGPFSYEQYF
>TRBV19|14|TRBD1|NA|TRBJ2-2
TGTGCCAGTATTACCGGGACAGGGGTTGGGGAGCTGTTTTTT
CASITGTGVGELFF
>TRBV7-9|13|NA|few|TRBJ2-1
TGTGCCAGCAGAGAGGGTAACTACAATGAGCAGTTCTTC
CASREGNYNEQFF
>TRBV2|10|NA|NA|TRBJ1-2
TGTGCCAGCGGAGAGAGAAGCTACACCTTC
CASGERSYTF
>TRBV28|16|TRBD2|NA|TRBJ2-7
TGTGCCAGCAGTTACAGCGGGGCCGGGGCTCACTACGAGCAGTACTTC
CASSYSGAGAHYEQYF
>TRBV10-3|15|NA|NA|TRBJ2-5
TGTGCCATCAGTCAGGATCCAGGGGGGAGAGAGACCCAGTACTTC
CAISQDPGGRETQYF
>TRBV5-6|15|TRBD2|NA|TRBJ2-5
TGTGCCAGCAGCCCTAGCGGGAGGGCCGCAGAGACCCAGTACTTC
CASSPSGRAAETQYF
>TRBV19|16|TRBD1|NA|TRBJ1-4
TGTGCCAGTAGAAAAGAGAGGACAGGGGCGAATGAAAAACTGTTTTTT
CASRKERTGANEKLFF
>TRBV29-1|15|TRBD2|NA|TRBJ2-3
TGCAGCGTGGGGACTAGCGGGAGCATGACAGATACGCAGTATTTT
CSVGTSGSMTDTQYF
>TRBV7-3|16|TRBD2|NA|TRBJ2-3
TGTGCCAGCAGCCCACTTTCAGCGGGGGGGTCAGATACGCAGTATTTT
CASSPLSAGGSDTQYF
>TRBV5-4|13|NA|NA|TRBJ2-1
TGTGCCAGCAGCCCTGGACAGCCTGGGGAGCAGTTCTTC
CASSPGQPGEQFF
>TRBV6-1|15|TRBD2|NA|TRBJ2-5
TGTGCCAGCAGGGGGACTAGCGGGAGGTTTGAGACCCAGTACTTC
CASRGTSGRFETQYF